This T cell receptor beta chain derives from a study of T-cell reconstitution after alpha-beta-depleted transplantation in children. Preparing the TCRbeta library involved the use of unique molecular identifiers. MiXCR was run by TCRdb on the PCR reads, yielding one entry per CDR3 protein. The table shows 200,000 to 250,000 distinct CDR3 sequences, with around 10% occurring only once. The CDR3 runs to 12 residues. Trimming took off 0 bases at V and 7 bases at J, with 7 bases between the two ends. Germline V lookup: CDR1 SGHRS, CDR2 YFSETQ. The sequence came from a human donor who donated a stem cell graft to a child with acute lymphoblastic leukemia. The chain has TRBV5-1 and TRBJ2-5; D possibly corresponds to TRBD2 (5 bases). The sample here was PBMCs from the stem cell graft donor, taken from the stem cell graft. CDR3 residues: CASSLAGGTQYF. The CDR3 DNA sequence: TGCGCCAGCAGCTTGGCCGGAGGGACCCAGTACTTC.